This T cell receptor beta chain derives from a study of shared clonotypes between healthy human individuals. For the study at large: Aged between 18 and 49, the donors were two women and three men.

Both subsets, CD45RA+ naive and CD45RA-negative memory, were split from the CD4+ cells. Per germline, CDR1 LGHNA and CDR2 YNFKEQ. V lost 1 base to trimming and J lost 6 bases, with 7 bases between them. The length of the CDR3 is 13 residues. Each subset's genomic DNA was split evenly across several immunoSEQ plates. Using immunoSEQ multiplex PCR, the repertoire was profiled, and TCRdb retains in-frame clones only, with some absent. The sample lists roughly 1 million clones, around 75% seen once, with roughly 1.5% in the top ten. Only a few counts were recorded for this clone. Sequenced sample: memory CD4+ T cells sorted from blood. Subset defined: CD45RA-negative fraction. This chain joins TRBV4-2 and TRBJ2-1, with unresolved D. The TCR sequence derives from a man younger than 35 in good health. Written as DNA, the CDR3 is TGTGCCAGCAGCCAAGCACCTGGCAATGAGCAGTTCTTC. It yields the protein CASSQAPGNEQFF.